Below are 4 T cell receptor beta chains sequenced from a single sample in a study of Ad26.COV2.S vaccination and SARS-CoV-2 variants. Generated by immunoSEQ multiplex PCR, the TCRdb table keeps only in-frame clones and is missing some. This repertoire shows about 680,000 clones, more than 80% found once; its top ten account for over 1.3%. Treatment of the sample: some 20 received Ad26.COV2.S at low or high dose, single or two shots; several received placebo; per-sample allocation not given. Day 63 after the first injection of vaccine or placebo was the sampling time. The sequenced sample was peripheral blood, obtained in a trial of Ad26.COV2.S vaccine versus placebo. The receptors were sampled from a person between 18 and 59 years old who received the Ad26.COV2.S COVID-19 vaccine or a placebo.

The chain links TRBV7-9 to TRBJ1-2; D not resolved. The germline V gene encodes CDR1 SEHNR and CDR2 FQNEAQ (reference sequence). V was trimmed by 2 bases and J by 6 bases, leaving 10 bases between them. The CDR3 is made up of 13 amino acids. CDR3 sequence (DNA): TGTGCCAGCAGCTTAACCCCTGGGGATGGCTACACCTTC. It specifies CASSLTPGDGYTF.

The chain has TRBV18 and TRBJ2-7; TRBD1 aligns across 10 bases. Germline V lookup: CDR1 KGHSH, CDR2 LQKENI. With V trimmed by 3 bases and J by 2 bases, 7 bases remained unmatched. This CDR3 is 16 amino acids long. In nucleotides, the CDR3 is TGTGCCAGCTCACCGACAGGAGGGACAGGGGCCTACGAGCAGTACTTC. Translated, it gives CASSPTGGTGAYEQYF.

The chain couples TRBV19 to TRBJ1-5; 7 bases agree with TRBD1. The CDR3 totals 13 residues. In germline, CDR1 is LNHDA, CDR2 SQIVND (reference sequence). The J segment lost 6 bases and the V segment lost 7 bases, leaving 6 bases of the junction unmatched. This chain's CDR3 is CASTPTGVQPQHF. The CDR3 DNA follows: TGTGCCAGTACGCCCACAGGGGTTCAGCCCCAGCATTTT.

This clone was found a few times. The chain links TRBV6-2 or TRBV6-3 to TRBJ1-3, with a possible D match to TRBD1 (6 bases). The CDR3 is made up of 14 amino acids. Germline V gene data show CDR1 as MNHEY and CDR2 as SVGEGT. V shed 3 bases and J shed 3 bases, with 9 bases lying between them. The DNA of the CDR3 is TGTGCCAGCAGTTATGGGACACTTGGAAACACCATATATTTT. This translates into CASSYGTLGNTIYF.